Below, one TCR beta chain is given with its context. Its antigen is as yet unknown. These data are taken from a study of a mutant IDH1 vaccine in newly diagnosed glioma. The overall study: Beforehand, treatment had been radiotherapy, temozolomide, or both; the majority received both.

Some clones are missing from TCRdb's copy, which holds only in-frame ones; the method was immunoSEQ multiplex PCR. This sample carries over 75,000 clones, roughly 77% of them seen once, and the ten largest clones take around 5%. The sample's time point: week 47, end of study. Vaccinated patients received 300 ug of mutant IDH1 20-mer peptide per dose, with topical imiquimod. The germline gives CDR1 KGHSH, CDR2 LQKENI. The CDR3 consists of 12 residues. Between the trimmed V and J ends, which lost 6 bases and 6 bases, there was a span of 11 bases. This material consisted of PBMCs, taken from a glioma patient whose treatment included an IDH1 peptide vaccine. The gene calls are TRBV18 and TRBJ1-2; no firm D call. The sequence was obtained from a man aged 40-49 years with glioma. The DNA of the CDR3 is TGTGCCAGCTCGGATTGGGGTCATGGCTACACCTTC. Translated: CASSDWGHGYTF.